The clone carrying this T cell receptor beta chain was detected only a few times. The CDR3 contains 13 residues. Deletions cut 3 bases from V and 9 bases from J, with 12 bases between. CDR1 is LNHDA, CDR2 SQIVND, per germline (reference sequence). The data derive from a study of blood T cell repertoires in COVID-19. In the study's own analysis: Nucleated cell number was recorded as an estimate derived from reference gene primer amplification. Some clones are missing from TCRdb's copy, which holds only in-frame ones; the method was immunoSEQ multiplex PCR. V, J and clone size derive from that table, while D and trimming were established from the DNA sequence. Of approximately 150,000 clones detected, around 84% appear once; the ten largest clones hold 17%.

The gene calls are TRBV19 and TRBJ2-1, with D possibly being TRBD1 (5 bases). Sequencing used peripheral blood. The source of this sequence is a woman aged 80 or older with acute or convalescent COVID-19. Written as DNA, the CDR3 is TGTGCCAGTAGTATTCAGGGTAAAGGTGAGCAGTTCTTC. It translates to CASSIQGKGEQFF.